This T cell receptor beta chain emerged from a study of cytomegalovirus exposure and HLA in healthy donors. Study-level points and caveats: Diagnosis of cytomegalovirus status made by the classifier reportedly showed high specificity and sensitivity. Most TCR sequences showed up rarely, but some public TCRs showed up in many donors. Exclusion as indistinguishable affected some V segments, including TRBV6-2 and TRBV6-3. The study recorded 164 TCR beta chains that were cytomegalovirus-associated.

This CDR3 comprises 14 residues. Trimming removed 1 base at V and 5 bases at J, with 11 bases between. Germline V lookup: CDR1 SEHNR, CDR2 FQNEAQ (reference sequence). Details on this clone: Its specificity is unknown.

PCR used 60 Vbeta primers and 13 Jbeta primers. Assay used: immunoSEQ multiplex PCR; TCRdb lists only in-frame clones, some missing. The data include 150,000 or so clones; the top ten clones carry around 1.5%. Sequences were obtained from PBMCs. This clonotype was sampled from a woman aged 50 to 60 in good health and CMV-seronegative. The rearrangement links TRBV7-9 to TRBJ2-5; the D gene is possibly TRBD2 (6 bases). The CDR3 protein is CASSLGLVLETQYF. DNA for the CDR3: TGTGCCAGCAGCTTAGGACTAGTCTTGGAGACCCAGTACTTC.